Below are 18 T cell receptor beta chains sequenced from a single sample in a study of blood T cell repertoires in COVID-19. Sequencing used immunoSEQ multiplex PCR; TCRdb keeps in-frame clones, though not all of them. The data contain roughly 70,000 clones, roughly three quarters of them singletons. The sample comprised peripheral blood. The source of these receptors is a man in his 70s with COVID-19, enrolled during active disease.

The sample holds one count of this clone. This rearrangement joins TRBV7-2 to TRBJ2-7; D may be TRBD1 (6 bases). The V gene lost 5 bases and the J gene lost 11 bases, with 16 bases spanning the gap. Germline loops: CDR1 SGHTA, CDR2 FQGNSA. There are 12 residues in the CDR3. CDR3 sequence reads: CASSLYSGDKYF. The CDR3 nucleotides are TGTGCCAGCAGCCTTTACTCAGGGGATAAGTACTTC. Complete variable domain (other parts from reference TRBV7-2 and TRBJ2-7): GAGVSQSPSNKVTEKGKDVELRCDPISGHTALYWYRQSLGQGLEFLIYFQGNSAPDKSGLPSDRFSAERTGGSVSTLTIQRTQQEDSAVYLCASSLYSGDKYFGPGTRLTVT.

The chain uses TRBV7-6 and TRBJ1-3, with D uncertain. The CDR3 length is 19 residues. The germline CDR1 and CDR2 sequences are SGHVS and FNYEAQ. V was shortened by 2 bases and J by 4 bases, with 24 bases between the two germline ends. CDR3 sequence (DNA): TGTGCCAGCAGCTTAATTCCCTTCGTCGAGGGCGCGGGGGGAAACACCATATATTTT. This encodes CASSLIPFVEGAGGNTIYF.

The CDR3 loop is CASSVPRQGINYGYTF. For the CDR3, the DNA is TGTGCCAGCAGCGTGCCCCGACAGGGGATTAACTATGGCTACACCTTC. The chain couples TRBV9 to TRBJ1-2, with 8 bases that match TRBD1. V was pared by 2 bases and J by 1 base, with 7 bases of the junction left unmatched. Germline-derived CDR1 and CDR2 are SGDLS and YYNGEE. The CDR3 runs to 16 residues.

The chain is built from TRBV19 and TRBJ2-5; TRBD1 matches at 9 bases. The CDR3 is 15 residues long. J gave up 2 bases and V 4 bases, and 5 bases lay outside the gene matches. Per the germline V gene, CDR1 is LNHDA and CDR2 is SQIVND (reference sequence). CDR3 coding DNA: TGTGCCAGTAGTAGCGGACAGGGGAGGCAAGAGACCCAGTACTTC. Translation: CASSSGQGRQETQYF.

The chain's CDR3 is CASSSRTRASYNEQFF. The CDR3, as DNA: TGCGCCAGCAGCTCACGGACCAGGGCGTCCTACAATGAGCAGTTCTTC. The V call is TRBV5-1, the J call TRBJ2-1, with D possibly being TRBD1 (5 bases). V lost 3 bases and J lost 1, with 14 bases in between. Germline CDR1 and CDR2: SGHRS and YFSETQ. The CDR3 totals 16 residues.

The chain carries TRBV10-3 and TRBJ2-1; a weak D match, TRBD1 (6 bases). CDR1 ENHRY and CDR2 SYGVKD come from the germline V gene. V was trimmed by 2 bases and J by 0 bases, leaving 23 bases between them. This CDR3 comprises 20 residues. This CDR3 is CAISETQGKPLLSSYNEQFF. The CDR3 nucleotides are TGTGCCATCAGTGAGACACAGGGTAAGCCTCTCCTGAGCTCCTACAATGAGCAGTTCTTC.

V and J are TRBV18 and TRBJ2-3, with 11 bases matching TRBD1. This CDR3 has 16 amino acids. CDR1 is KGHSH, CDR2 LQKENI, per germline. V dropped 0 bases and J dropped 4; count of bases not matched to a gene: 3. In nucleotides, the CDR3 is TGTGCCAGCTCACCACCGGGACAGGGGGTATCAGATACGCAGTATTTT. Residues: CASSPPGQGVSDTQYF.

This clone has more than one count but fewer than ten. The chain joins TRBV9 to TRBJ1-3; the D gene is possibly TRBD1 (5 bases). Germline values: CDR1 SGDLS, CDR2 YYNGEE. The CDR3 runs 15 residues. The V gene lost 4 bases and the J gene lost 0 bases, with 11 bases spanning the gap. DNA for the CDR3: TGTGCCAGCAGCCCACAGCAGGGCTCTGGAAACACCATATATTTT. Protein: CASSPQQGSGNTIYF.

This rearrangement joins TRBV14 to TRBJ1-2; D is perhaps TRBD1 (5 bases). This CDR3 is 16 amino acids long. CDR1 and CDR2 (germline): SGHDN, FVKESK. V lost 0 bases and J 3 bases, leaving 14 bases between the germline ends. CDR3 sequence reads: CASSQDEQGRHYGYTF. The CDR3 DNA is TGTGCCAGCAGCCAAGATGAGCAGGGAAGACACTATGGCTACACCTTC.

The chain joins TRBV2 to TRBJ2-1, with 7 bases lining up with TRBD1. This CDR3 comprises 15 residues. V dropped 2 bases and J dropped 7; count of bases not matched to a gene: 8. Germline loops: CDR1 SNHLY, CDR2 FYNNEI. The DNA for the CDR3 is TGTGCCAGCAGTGAACAGGGGGTGCGGCATAATGAGCAGTTCTTC. This encodes CASSEQGVRHNEQFF.

The V and J genes are TRBV28 and TRBJ1-6; D remains unclear. The V gene lost 5 bases and the J gene lost 7 bases, with 9 bases spanning the gap. Germline CDR1 and CDR2: MDHEN and SYDVKM. The CDR3 length is 13 residues. The CDR3 sequence: CASSPILNSPLHF. In DNA, the CDR3 is TGTGCCAGCAGTCCTATACTCAATTCACCCCTCCACTTT.

The rearrangement links TRBV7-3 to TRBJ2-3, with 10 bases matching TRBD2. CDR3 length: 14 residues. Trimming took 6 bases from V and 0 from J; bases not matched to a gene: 0. The germline V gene encodes CDR1 SGHTA and CDR2 FQGTGA. DNA of the CDR3: TGTGCCAGCAGAGCGGGAGGGAGCACAGATACGCAGTATTTT. Translating it yields CASRAGGSTDTQYF.

The chain has TRBV12-3 or TRBV12-4 and TRBJ2-1; D gene uncertain. The length of the CDR3 is 13 residues. The V and J ends lost 1 base and 4 bases respectively, with 5 bases between them. The CDR3 spells CASSLVRYNEQFF. CDR3 sequence (DNA): TGTGCCAGCAGTTTAGTCCGGTACAATGAGCAGTTCTTC.

This rearrangement joins TRBV11-2 to TRBJ1-1, with 7 bases matching TRBD1. Germline-derived CDR1 and CDR2 are SGHAT and FQNNGV. J lost 2 bases, V lost 5 bases, and 2 bases had no gene match. This CDR3 is built from 13 residues. CDR3 DNA sequence: TGTGCCAGCAGCCCAGGGGGTAACACTGAAGCTTTCTTT. It translates to CASSPGGNTEAFF.

This clone was observed a handful of times. DNA of the CDR3: TGTGCCAGCAGCTTAGTTAGCGGTCCCACAGATACGCAGTATTTT. Its protein product is CASSLVSGPTDTQYF. The chain couples TRBV11-2 to TRBJ2-3, with a tentative D call TRBD2 (6 bases). The germline CDR1 and CDR2 sequences are SGHAT and FQNNGV. The CDR3 has 15 amino acids. V was pared by 1 base and J by 2 bases, with 10 bases between.

The chain carries TRBV19 and TRBJ2-1; 13 bases agree with TRBD2. The CDR3 is 15 amino acids. From germline, CDR1 is LNHDA and CDR2 SQIVND (reference sequence). The V gene end was trimmed by 2 bases and the J gene end by 7 bases; junction bases not matched to a gene: 2. CDR3 in DNA: TGTGCCAGTAGTATATGGACTAGCGGGAGTAATGAGCAGTTCTTC. Translating gives CASSIWTSGSNEQFF.

The chain has TRBV19 and TRBJ1-1; no firm D call. Germline values: CDR1 LNHDA, CDR2 SQIVND (reference sequence). Trimming took off 6 bases at V and 6 bases at J, with 14 bases between the two ends. This CDR3 contains 13 residues. The CDR3: CASSSVLESEAFF. CDR3 in DNA: TGTGCCAGTAGCAGCGTCCTGGAGTCTGAAGCTTTCTTT.

The chain employs TRBV25-1 and TRBJ1-2; 8 positions agree with TRBD1. This CDR3 spans 16 amino acids. Germline CDR1 and CDR2: MGHDK and SYGVNS. Trimming removed 3 bases from V and 4 bases from J; junction bases left unmatched: 10. CDR3 amino acids: CASSDPATGGVYGYTF. DNA of the CDR3: TGTGCCAGCAGTGACCCAGCAACAGGGGGAGTCTATGGCTACACCTTC.